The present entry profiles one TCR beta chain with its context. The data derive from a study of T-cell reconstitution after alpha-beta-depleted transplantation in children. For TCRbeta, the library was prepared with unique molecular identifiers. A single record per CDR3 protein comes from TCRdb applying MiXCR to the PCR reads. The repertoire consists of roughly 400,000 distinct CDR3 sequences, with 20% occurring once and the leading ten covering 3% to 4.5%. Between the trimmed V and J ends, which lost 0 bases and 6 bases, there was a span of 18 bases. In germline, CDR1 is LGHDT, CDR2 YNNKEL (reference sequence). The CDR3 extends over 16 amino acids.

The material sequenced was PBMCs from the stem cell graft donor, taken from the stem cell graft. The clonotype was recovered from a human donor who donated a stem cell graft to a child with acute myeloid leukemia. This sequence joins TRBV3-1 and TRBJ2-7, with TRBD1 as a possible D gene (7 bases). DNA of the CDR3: TGTGCCAGCAGCCAAGATCTCCGGGACAGCGGGCTCGAGCAGTACTTC. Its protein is CASSQDLRDSGLEQYF.